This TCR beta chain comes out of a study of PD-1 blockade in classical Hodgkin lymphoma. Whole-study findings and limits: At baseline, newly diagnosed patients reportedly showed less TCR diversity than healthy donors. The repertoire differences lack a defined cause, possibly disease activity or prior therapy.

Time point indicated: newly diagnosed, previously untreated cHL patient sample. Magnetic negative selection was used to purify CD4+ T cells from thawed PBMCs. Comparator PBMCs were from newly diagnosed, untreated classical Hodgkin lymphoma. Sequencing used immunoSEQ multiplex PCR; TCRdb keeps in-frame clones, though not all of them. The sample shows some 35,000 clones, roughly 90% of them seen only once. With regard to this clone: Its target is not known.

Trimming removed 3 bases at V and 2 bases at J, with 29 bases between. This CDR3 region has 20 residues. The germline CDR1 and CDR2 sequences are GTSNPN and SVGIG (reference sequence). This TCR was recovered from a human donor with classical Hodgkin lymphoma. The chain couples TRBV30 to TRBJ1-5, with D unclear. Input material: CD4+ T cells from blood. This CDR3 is CAWRSLMRKNSRRGNQPQHF. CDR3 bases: TGTGCCTGGAGGAGTTTGATGCGCAAAAATTCTCGGAGGGGCAATCAGCCCCAGCATTTT.